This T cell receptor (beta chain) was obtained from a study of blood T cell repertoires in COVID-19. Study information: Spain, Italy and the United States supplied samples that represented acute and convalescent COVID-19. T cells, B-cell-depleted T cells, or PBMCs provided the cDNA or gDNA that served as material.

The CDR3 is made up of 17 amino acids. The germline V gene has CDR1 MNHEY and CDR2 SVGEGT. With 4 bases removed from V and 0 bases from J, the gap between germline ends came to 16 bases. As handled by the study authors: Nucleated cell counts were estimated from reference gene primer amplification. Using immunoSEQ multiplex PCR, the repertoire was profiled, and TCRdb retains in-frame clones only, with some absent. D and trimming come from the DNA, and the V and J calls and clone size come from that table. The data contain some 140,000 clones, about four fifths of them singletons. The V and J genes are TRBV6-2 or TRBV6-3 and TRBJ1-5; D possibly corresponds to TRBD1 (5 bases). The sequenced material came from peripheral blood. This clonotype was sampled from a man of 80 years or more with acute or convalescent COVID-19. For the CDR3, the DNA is TGTGCCAGCAGTTCCTCTCAGACAGCAAATAGCAATCAGCCCCAGCATTTT. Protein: CASSSSQTANSNQPQHF.